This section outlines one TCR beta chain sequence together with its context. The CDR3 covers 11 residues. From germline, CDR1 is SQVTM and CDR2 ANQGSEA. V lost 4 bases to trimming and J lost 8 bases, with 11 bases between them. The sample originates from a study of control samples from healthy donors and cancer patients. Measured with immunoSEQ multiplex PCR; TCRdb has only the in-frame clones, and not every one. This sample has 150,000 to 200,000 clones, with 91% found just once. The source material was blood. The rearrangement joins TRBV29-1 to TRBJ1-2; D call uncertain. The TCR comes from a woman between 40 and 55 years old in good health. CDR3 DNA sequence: TGCAGCGTTGGAACAATATGGGGCTACACCTTC. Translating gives CSVGTIWGYTF. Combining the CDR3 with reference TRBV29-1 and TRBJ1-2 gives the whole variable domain SAVISQKPSRDICQRGTSLTIQCQVDSQVTMMFWYRQQPGQSLTLIATANQGSEATYESGFVIDKFPISRPNLTFSTLTVSNMSPEDSSIYLCSVGTIWGYTFGSGTRLTVV.